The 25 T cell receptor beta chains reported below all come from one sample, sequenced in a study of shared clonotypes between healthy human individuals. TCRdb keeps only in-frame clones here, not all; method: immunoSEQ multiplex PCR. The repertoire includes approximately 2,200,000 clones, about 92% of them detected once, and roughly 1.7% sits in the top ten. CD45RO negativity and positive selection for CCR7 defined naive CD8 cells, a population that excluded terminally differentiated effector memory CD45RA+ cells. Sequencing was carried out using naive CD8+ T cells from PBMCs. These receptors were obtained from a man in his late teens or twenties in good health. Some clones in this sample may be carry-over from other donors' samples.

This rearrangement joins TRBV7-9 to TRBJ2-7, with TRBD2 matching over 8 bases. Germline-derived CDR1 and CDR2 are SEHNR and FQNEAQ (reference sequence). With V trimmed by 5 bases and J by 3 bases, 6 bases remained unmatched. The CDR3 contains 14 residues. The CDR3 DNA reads TGTGCCAGCAGCCCTAGCGGGTTCATCTACGAGCAGTACTTC. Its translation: CASSPSGFIYEQYF.

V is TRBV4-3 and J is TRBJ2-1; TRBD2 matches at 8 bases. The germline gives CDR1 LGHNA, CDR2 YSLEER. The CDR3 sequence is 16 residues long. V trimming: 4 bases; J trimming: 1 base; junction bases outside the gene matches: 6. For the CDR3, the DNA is TGCGCCAGCAGCCCATCCGGACTAGCTTCCTACAATGAGCAGTTCTTC. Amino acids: CASSPSGLASYNEQFF.

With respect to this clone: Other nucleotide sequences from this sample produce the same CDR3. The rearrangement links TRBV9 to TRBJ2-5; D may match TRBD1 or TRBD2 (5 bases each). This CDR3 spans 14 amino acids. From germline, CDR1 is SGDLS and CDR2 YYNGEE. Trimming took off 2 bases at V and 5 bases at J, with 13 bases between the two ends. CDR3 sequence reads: CASSVSGLEETQYF. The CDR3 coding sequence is TGTGCCAGCAGCGTTTCGGGGCTGGAGGAGACCCAGTACTTC.

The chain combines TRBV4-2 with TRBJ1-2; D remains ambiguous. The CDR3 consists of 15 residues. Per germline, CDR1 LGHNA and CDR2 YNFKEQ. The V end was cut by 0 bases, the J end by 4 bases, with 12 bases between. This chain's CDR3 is CASSQDKRVVYGYTF. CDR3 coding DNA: TGTGCCAGCAGCCAAGATAAAAGAGTTGTCTATGGCTACACCTTC.

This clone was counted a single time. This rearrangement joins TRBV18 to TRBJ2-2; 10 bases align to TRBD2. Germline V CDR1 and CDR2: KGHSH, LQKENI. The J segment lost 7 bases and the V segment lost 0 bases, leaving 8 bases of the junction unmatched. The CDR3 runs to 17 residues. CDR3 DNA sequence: TGTGCCAGCTCACCACCGAGGCTAGCGGGAGTCCACGGGGAGCTGTTTTTT. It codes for CASSPPRLAGVHGELFF.

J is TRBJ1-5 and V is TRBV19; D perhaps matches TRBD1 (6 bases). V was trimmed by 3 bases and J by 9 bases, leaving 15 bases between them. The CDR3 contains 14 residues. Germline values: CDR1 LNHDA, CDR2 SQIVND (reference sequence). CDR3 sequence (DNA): TGTGCCAGTAGTATCGCCCTAGGGGGTAGGCCCCAGCATTTT. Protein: CASSIALGGRPQHF.

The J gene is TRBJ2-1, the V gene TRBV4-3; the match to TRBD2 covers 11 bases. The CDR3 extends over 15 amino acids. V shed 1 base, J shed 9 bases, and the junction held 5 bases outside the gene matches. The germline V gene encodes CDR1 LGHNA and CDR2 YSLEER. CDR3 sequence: CASSQALAGGGEQFF. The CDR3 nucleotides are TGCGCCAGCAGCCAAGCCCTAGCGGGAGGCGGTGAGCAGTTCTTC.

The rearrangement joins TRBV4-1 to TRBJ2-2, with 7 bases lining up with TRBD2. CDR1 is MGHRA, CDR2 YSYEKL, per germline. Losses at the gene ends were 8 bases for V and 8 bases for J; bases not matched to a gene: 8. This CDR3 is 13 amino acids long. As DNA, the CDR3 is TGCGCCAGCGCGGGGGTTTCCGCGGGGGAGCTGTTTTTT. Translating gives CASAGVSAGELFF.

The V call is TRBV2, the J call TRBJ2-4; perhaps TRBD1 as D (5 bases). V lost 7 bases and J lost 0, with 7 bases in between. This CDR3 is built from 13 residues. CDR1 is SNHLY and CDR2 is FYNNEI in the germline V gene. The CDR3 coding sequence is TGTGCCAGCAAGGGGCTAGCCAAAAACATTCAGTACTTC. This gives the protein CASKGLAKNIQYF.

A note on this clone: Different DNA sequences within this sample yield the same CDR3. DNA of the CDR3: TGTGCCAGTAGCCCAGGACAGGGGGCCTACGAGCAGTACTTC. Translating gives CASSPGQGAYEQYF. V and J are TRBV19 and TRBJ2-7; 10 bases are shared with TRBD1. The V and J ends lost 6 bases and 2 bases, in that order; junction bases with no gene match: 4. The CDR3 is 14 residues long. Germline CDR1 LNHDA, CDR2 SQIVND (reference sequence).

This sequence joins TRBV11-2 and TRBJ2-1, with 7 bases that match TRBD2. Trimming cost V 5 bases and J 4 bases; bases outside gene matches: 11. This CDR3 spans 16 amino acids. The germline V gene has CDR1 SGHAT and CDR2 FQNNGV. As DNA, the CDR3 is TGTGCCAGCAGCGGGATGGCGGGAGCAAGGTACAATGAGCAGTTCTTC. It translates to CASSGMAGARYNEQFF.

The CDR3 coding sequence is TGTGCCAGCAGCCCAGGGACTATTAACATTCAGTACTTC. Protein: CASSPGTINIQYF. The chain combines TRBV16 with TRBJ2-4; 7 nucleotides match TRBD2. V shed 4 bases, J shed 7 bases, and the junction held 4 bases outside the gene matches. Germline V gene sequence: CDR1 KGHSY, CDR2 FQNENV. The CDR3 runs to 13 residues.

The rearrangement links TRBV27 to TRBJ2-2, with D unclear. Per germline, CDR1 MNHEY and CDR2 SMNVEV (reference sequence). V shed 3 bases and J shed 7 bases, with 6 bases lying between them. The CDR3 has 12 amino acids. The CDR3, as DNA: TGTGCCAGCAGTTTCGCTGGCGGGGAGCTGTTTTTT. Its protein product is CASSFAGGELFF.

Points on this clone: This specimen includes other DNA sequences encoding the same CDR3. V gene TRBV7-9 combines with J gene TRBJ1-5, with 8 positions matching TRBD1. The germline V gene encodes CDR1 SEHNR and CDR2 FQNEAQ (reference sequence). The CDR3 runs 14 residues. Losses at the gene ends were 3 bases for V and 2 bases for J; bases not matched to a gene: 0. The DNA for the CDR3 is TGTGCCAGCAGCTTGACAGGGGGCAATCAGCCCCAGCATTTT. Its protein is CASSLTGGNQPQHF.

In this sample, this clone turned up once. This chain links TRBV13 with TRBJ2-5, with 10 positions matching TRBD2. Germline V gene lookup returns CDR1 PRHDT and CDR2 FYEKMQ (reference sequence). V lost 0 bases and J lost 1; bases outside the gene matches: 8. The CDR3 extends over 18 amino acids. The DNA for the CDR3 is TGTGCCAGCAGCTTAGGCCTTAGGCCTAGCGGGGGCCAAGAGACCCAGTACTTC. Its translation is CASSLGLRPSGGQETQYF.

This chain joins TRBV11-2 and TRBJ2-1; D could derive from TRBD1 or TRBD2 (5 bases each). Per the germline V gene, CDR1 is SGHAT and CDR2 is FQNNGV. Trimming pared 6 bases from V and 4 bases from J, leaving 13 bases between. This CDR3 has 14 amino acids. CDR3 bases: TGTGCCAGCAGGGGACGGGACGTTTACAATGAGCAGTTCTTC. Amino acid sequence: CASRGRDVYNEQFF. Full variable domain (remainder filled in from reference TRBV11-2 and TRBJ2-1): EAGVAQSPRYKIIEKRQSVAFWCNPISGHATLYWYQQILGQGPKLLIQFQNNGVVDDSQLPKDRFSAERLKGVDSTLKIQPAKLEDSAVYLCASRGRDVYNEQFFGPGTRLTVL.

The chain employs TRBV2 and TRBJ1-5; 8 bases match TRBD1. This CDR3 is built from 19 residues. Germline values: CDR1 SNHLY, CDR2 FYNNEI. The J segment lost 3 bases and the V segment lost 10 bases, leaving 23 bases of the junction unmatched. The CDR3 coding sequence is TGTGCCATCCCGATGAGTGGAGGGCCAGGGGGCGCGAACAATCAGCCCCAGCATTTT. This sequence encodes CAIPMSGGPGGANNQPQHF.

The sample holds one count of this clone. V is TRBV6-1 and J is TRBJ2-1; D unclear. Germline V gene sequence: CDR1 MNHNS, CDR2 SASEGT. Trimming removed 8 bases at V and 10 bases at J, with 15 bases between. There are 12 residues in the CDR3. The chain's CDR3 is CASAVQFQEQFF. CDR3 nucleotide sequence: TGTGCCAGCGCCGTCCAGTTTCAAGAGCAGTTCTTC.

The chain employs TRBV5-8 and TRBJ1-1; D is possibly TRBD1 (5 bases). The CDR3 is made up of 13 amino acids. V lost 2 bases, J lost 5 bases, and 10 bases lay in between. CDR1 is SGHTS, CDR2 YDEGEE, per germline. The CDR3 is CASSFLGGTEAFF. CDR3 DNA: TGTGCCAGCAGCTTCTTGGGGGGGACTGAAGCTTTCTTT.

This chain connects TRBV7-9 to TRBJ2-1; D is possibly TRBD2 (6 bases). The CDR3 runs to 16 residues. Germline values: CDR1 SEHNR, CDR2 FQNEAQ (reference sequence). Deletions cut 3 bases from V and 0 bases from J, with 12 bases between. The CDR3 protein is CASSFGSGSSYNEQFF. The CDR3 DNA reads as TGTGCCAGCAGCTTCGGTAGCGGCAGCTCCTACAATGAGCAGTTCTTC.

The CDR3 bases are TGTGCCAGCAGTACCTTGGGGGGCGCAGATGGCTACACCTTC. Translation: CASSTLGGADGYTF. The V and J genes are TRBV6-5 and TRBJ1-2, with D possibly TRBD1 on 6 matching bases. The V gene lost 5 bases and the J gene lost 6 bases, with 16 bases spanning the gap. Germline CDR1 reads MNHEY; CDR2 reads SVGAGI. The CDR3 has 14 amino acids.

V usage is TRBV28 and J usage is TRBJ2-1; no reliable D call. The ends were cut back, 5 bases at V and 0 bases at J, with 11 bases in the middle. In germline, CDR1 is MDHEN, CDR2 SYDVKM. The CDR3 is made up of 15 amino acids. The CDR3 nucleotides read TGTGCCAGCAGTCCCTCCTTACTCTCCTACAATGAGCAGTTCTTC. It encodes CASSPSLLSYNEQFF.

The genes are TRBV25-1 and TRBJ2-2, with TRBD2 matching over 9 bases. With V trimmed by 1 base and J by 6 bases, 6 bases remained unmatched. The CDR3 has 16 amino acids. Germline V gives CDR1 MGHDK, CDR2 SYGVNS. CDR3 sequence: CASSESEREVPGELFF. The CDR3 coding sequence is TGTGCCAGCAGTGAATCTGAGCGGGAGGTCCCCGGGGAGCTGTTTTTT.

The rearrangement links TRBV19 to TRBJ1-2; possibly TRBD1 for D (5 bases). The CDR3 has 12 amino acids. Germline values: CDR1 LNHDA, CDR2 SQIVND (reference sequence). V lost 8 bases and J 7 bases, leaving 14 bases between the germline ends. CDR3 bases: TGTGCCAGTCAAACAGGAGTCGCTGGCTACACCTTC. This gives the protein CASQTGVAGYTF.

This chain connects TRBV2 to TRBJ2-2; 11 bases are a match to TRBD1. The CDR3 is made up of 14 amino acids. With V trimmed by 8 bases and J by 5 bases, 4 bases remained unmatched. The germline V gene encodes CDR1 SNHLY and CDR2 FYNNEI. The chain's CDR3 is CASGTGGWTGELFF. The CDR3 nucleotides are TGTGCCAGCGGGACAGGGGGATGGACCGGGGAGCTGTTTTTT. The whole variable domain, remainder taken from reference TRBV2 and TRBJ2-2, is EPEVTQTPSHQVTQMGQEVILRCVPISNHLYFYWYRQILGQKVEFLVSFYNNEISEKSEIFDDQFSVERPDGSNFTLKIRSTKLEDSAMYFCASGTGGWTGELFFGEGSRLTVL.